Shown below are 27 T cell receptor beta chains from a single sample sequenced in a study of shared clonotypes between healthy human individuals (dated by TCRdb to the early 2020s). Library preparation used the immunoSEQ multiplex PCR assay. TCRdb stores this immuneACCESS table with in-frame sequences only. Part of the clones is absent; in the studies checked, under half of the shortfall reflects unresolved V genes, and no reason is known for the rest. This sample has a few million clones in its table, and 85% to 95% of those were observed once. 0.37% of the sample rests with the top ten. The sequencing sample was made of naive CD4+ T cells from PBMCs. In the paper's terms, the cell subset or site label means: CD45RA+ positively selected. These TCRs come from a man between 18 and 35 years old in good health. Some clones in this sample may be carry-over from other donors' samples.

The J gene is TRBJ1-4, the V gene TRBV27; D is perhaps TRBD1 (5 bases). The germline gives CDR1 MNHEY, CDR2 SMNVEV (reference sequence). V was shortened by 6 bases and J by 5 bases, with 16 bases between the two germline ends. The CDR3 is 15 residues long. The CDR3 sequence is CASRRETVTNEKLFF. CDR3 in DNA: TGTGCCAGCAGACGAGAGACAGTCACAAATGAAAAACTGTTTTTT.

V gene TRBV5-1 combines with J gene TRBJ2-2; a weak D match, TRBD1 (5 bases). The germline CDR1 and CDR2 sequences are SGHRS and YFSETQ. The V end lost 7 bases, the J end lost 1 base, and 14 bases lay between the germline ends. The CDR3 consists of 15 residues. CDR3 amino acids: CASAAFDRNTGELFF. CDR3 bases: TGCGCCAGCGCCGCATTCGACAGGAACACCGGGGAGCTGTTTTTT. Full variable domain (missing parts from reference TRBV5-1 and TRBJ2-2): KAGVTQTPRYLIKTRGQQVTLSCSPISGHRSVSWYQQTPGQGLQFLFEYFSETQRNKGNFPGRFSGRQFSNSRSEMNVSTLELGDSALYLCASAAFDRNTGELFFGEGSRLTVL.

V and J are TRBV6-5 and TRBJ1-3, with D uncertain. Per the germline V gene, CDR1 is MNHEY and CDR2 is SVGAGI. This CDR3 is 13 amino acids long. V shed 7 bases and J shed 4 bases, with 11 bases lying between them. In nucleotides, the CDR3 is TGTGCCAGCACTGGAGTGGTGGGAAACACCATATATTTT. Translated: CASTGVVGNTIYF.

On this clone itself: A much larger clone differs by one base, so this may be a read error. V is TRBV28 and J is TRBJ1-5; D not resolved. Germline values: CDR1 MDHEN, CDR2 SYDVKM. This CDR3 is 11 amino acids long. Trimming left V 5 bases short and J 4 bases short, with 3 bases between. Here the CDR3 DNA reads TGTGCCAGCAGTATAAATCAGCCCCAGCATTTT. This gives the protein CASSINQPQHF.

V is TRBV7-2 and J is TRBJ1-2; TRBD1 agrees at 10 bases. Germline V gives CDR1 SGHTA, CDR2 FQGNSA. The trim removed 6 bases at V and 5 bases at J, leaving 6 bases unmatched. The CDR3 contains 14 residues. The CDR3 is CASRSTGGAYGYTF. In DNA form, the CDR3 reads TGTGCCAGCAGATCGACAGGGGGCGCTTATGGCTACACCTTC.

V is TRBV30 and J is TRBJ1-6; 8 nucleotides line up with TRBD1. V lost 0 bases to trimming and J lost 0 bases; unmatched junction nucleotides: 4. Germline V CDR1 and CDR2: GTSNPN, SVGIG (reference sequence). The CDR3 extends over 17 amino acids. CDR3 DNA: TGTGCCTGGAGTGTACGGACAGGGAGCTCCTATAATTCACCCCTCCACTTT. Translating gives CAWSVRTGSSYNSPLHF.

The gene calls are TRBV7-9 and TRBJ2-7; TRBD2 aligns across 13 bases. CDR1 and CDR2 (germline): SEHNR, FQNEAQ (reference sequence). This CDR3 is 17 amino acids long. V was pared by 4 bases and J by 5 bases, with 11 bases of the junction left unmatched. The CDR3 protein is CASSSSTGLAGVDEQYF. The CDR3 coding sequence is TGTGCCAGCAGCTCCAGCACCGGACTAGCGGGAGTGGACGAGCAGTACTTC.

The V gene is TRBV25-1, the J gene TRBJ2-7; 7 positions match TRBD1. This CDR3 spans 12 amino acids. The junction had 6 bases not matched to a gene; V was cut back by 10 bases and J by 3 bases. Germline lookup yields CDR1 MGHDK and CDR2 SYGVNS. CDR3 bases: TGTGCCACTCAGGACAGGAACTACGAGCAGTACTTC. Translating gives CATQDRNYEQYF.

The chain couples TRBV7-8 to TRBJ2-1; D possibly corresponds to TRBD2 (6 bases). The CDR3 contains 14 residues. V dropped 3 bases and J dropped 4 bases, with 10 bases sitting between them. The V gene's germline CDR1 is SGHVS and CDR2 FQNEAQ. The DNA of the CDR3 is TGTGCCAGCAGCTTGCGGGGAAAATACAATGAGCAGTTCTTC. Protein: CASSLRGKYNEQFF.

The V call is TRBV5-4, the J call TRBJ1-6, with D unresolved. Trimming stripped 0 bases from V and 10 bases from J, with 14 bases between. Germline CDR1 SGHNT, CDR2 YYREEE (reference sequence). The CDR3 is made up of 15 amino acids. Here the CDR3 DNA reads TGTGCCAGCAGCTTGGGGTACAGTCGGCGATCACCCCTCCACTTT. Translating it yields CASSLGYSRRSPLHF.

The V gene is TRBV4-3, the J gene TRBJ1-2; 8 bases agree with TRBD1. CDR3 length: 16 amino acids. The J segment lost 1 base and the V segment lost 1 base, leaving 5 bases of the junction unmatched. From germline, CDR1 is LGHNA and CDR2 YSLEER. CDR3 coding DNA: TGCGCCAGCAGCCAAGGGATCAGGGGGCTTAACTATGGCTACACCTTC. The encoded protein is CASSQGIRGLNYGYTF.

The rearrangement links TRBV14 to TRBJ2-2; D perhaps matches TRBD1 (6 bases). The germline CDR1 and CDR2 sequences are SGHDN and FVKESK. This CDR3 has 17 residues. The germline V and J ends were trimmed by 1 base and 1 base, with 13 bases remaining between them. This CDR3 reads CASSQGWGPRNTGELFF. The CDR3 DNA sequence: TGTGCCAGCAGCCAAGGATGGGGGCCCCGGAACACCGGGGAGCTGTTTTTT.

The V call is TRBV5-6, the J call TRBJ2-1; D ambiguous. Trimming shortened V by 5 bases and J by 4 bases, and 16 bases separated the two germline ends. Germline loops: CDR1 SGHDT, CDR2 YYEEEE. The CDR3 is 15 residues long. CDR3 sequence reads: CASSYRLGVYNEQFF. The CDR3 DNA reads TGTGCCAGCAGTTATCGGTTGGGCGTATACAATGAGCAGTTCTTC.

This sequence joins TRBV5-4 and TRBJ2-5; 14 bases fit TRBD2. Germline CDR1 is SGHNT and CDR2 is YYREEE (reference sequence). This CDR3 has 18 residues. V was clipped by 4 bases and J by 1 base; unmatched bases: 9. The CDR3 region has the DNA TGTGCCAGCAGCCCCGGGACTAGCGGGAGAAGGAGCCAAGAGACCCAGTACTTC. Translated: CASSPGTSGRRSQETQYF.

This clone was picked up a small number of times. V gene TRBV9 combines with J gene TRBJ2-7, with TRBD1 identical over 9 bases. J was trimmed by 3 bases and V by 1 base; bases with no gene match: 2. Germline V lookup: CDR1 SGDLS, CDR2 YYNGEE. There are 14 residues in the CDR3. The CDR3 DNA is TGTGCCAGCAGCGTATCGGGACAGGGCTACGAGCAGTACTTC. Encoded protein: CASSVSGQGYEQYF.

The chain joins TRBV4-3 to TRBJ2-5; 8 bases align to TRBD1. The length of the CDR3 is 16 residues. Germline CDR1 reads LGHNA; CDR2 reads YSLEER. Germline trimming cut 2 bases from V and 2 bases from J; bases unmatched to any gene: 7. CDR3 nucleotides: TGCGCCAGCAGCCAAAATAGGGGGACAGGACAAGAGACCCAGTACTTC. It encodes CASSQNRGTGQETQYF.

The chain joins TRBV28 to TRBJ1-3; the match to TRBD1 covers 7 bases. This CDR3 region has 14 residues. Germline CDR1 is MDHEN and CDR2 is SYDVKM. V was pared by 10 bases and J by 0 bases, with 6 bases of the junction left unmatched. The CDR3 DNA follows: TGTGCCATCCTAGGGGGCGACTCTGGAAACACCATATATTTT. Translation: CAILGGDSGNTIYF.

The genes are TRBV10-2 and TRBJ2-1, with 9 positions matching TRBD2. CDR3 size: 16 residues. Germline V CDR1 and CDR2: WSHSY, SAAADI. With 3 bases clipped from V and 6 bases from J, the junction kept 9 bases outside the gene matches. The CDR3 is CASSDLSGSGGNEQFF. The CDR3 bases are TGCGCCAGCAGTGACCTTAGCGGGAGCGGGGGCAATGAGCAGTTCTTC.

The chain uses TRBV5-6 and TRBJ2-3; 10 bases map to TRBD2. Germline values: CDR1 SGHDT, CDR2 YYEEEE. Trimming at V came to 4 bases and at J to 5 bases, leaving 10 bases not matched to a gene. This CDR3 contains 16 residues. The CDR3, as DNA: TGTGCCAGCAGCCGCGTGGGGACTAGCGCACGAGATACGCAGTATTTT. Translated: CASSRVGTSARDTQYF.

The CDR3 protein is CASSQWTGFTDTQYF. For the CDR3, the DNA is TGCGCCAGCAGTCAATGGACAGGTTTCACAGATACGCAGTATTTT. The V call is TRBV23-1, the J call TRBJ2-3, with 7 bases fitting TRBD1. TRBV23-1 qualifies as an ORF whose function is uncertain. After removal of 1 base from V and 2 bases from J, the junction contained 3 bases not matched to a gene. This CDR3 contains 15 residues.

This chain joins TRBV5-1 and TRBJ2-6; D possibly corresponds to TRBD2 (5 bases). Germline values: CDR1 SGHRS, CDR2 YFSETQ. CDR3 length: 16 amino acids. The germline V and J ends were trimmed by 0 bases and 0 bases, with 7 bases remaining between them. CDR3 DNA sequence: TGCGCCAGCAGCTTGGACGGGAACTCTGGGGCCAACGTCCTGACTTTC. It yields the protein CASSLDGNSGANVLTF.

V and J are TRBV30 and TRBJ2-7; TRBD2 is a possible D gene (5 bases). The CDR3 loop spans 17 amino acids. The germline V and J ends were trimmed by 2 bases and 4 bases, with 24 bases remaining between them. Germline lookup yields CDR1 GTSNPN and CDR2 SVGIG (reference sequence). In DNA, the CDR3 is TGTGCCTGGAGTCGAGGGATTAGACCCGGGAATTATTACGAGCAGTACTTC. It codes for CAWSRGIRPGNYYEQYF.

This chain links TRBV2 with TRBJ2-7; 10 bases match TRBD1. V was clipped by 8 bases and J by 6 bases; unmatched bases: 7. Germline V gives CDR1 SNHLY, CDR2 FYNNEI. This CDR3 region has 13 residues. This CDR3 reads CASQGQGISEQYF. The CDR3 coding sequence is TGTGCCAGCCAGGGACAGGGGATTTCCGAGCAGTACTTC.

The CDR3, as DNA: TGCGCCAGCAGCTATGGACAGGTGGCTAACTATGGCTACACCTTC. Residues: CASSYGQVANYGYTF. The chain employs TRBV5-1 and TRBJ1-2, with 7 bases identical to TRBD1. V lost 3 bases, J lost 0 bases, and 5 bases stayed unmatched. This CDR3 has 15 amino acids. Germline-derived CDR1 and CDR2 are SGHRS and YFSETQ.

This rearrangement joins TRBV28 to TRBJ2-7; 9 nucleotides align to TRBD2. The trim removed 6 bases at V and 2 bases at J, leaving 11 bases unmatched. Germline V lookup: CDR1 MDHEN, CDR2 SYDVKM. The CDR3 extends over 16 amino acids. The CDR3 sequence is CASSSSGEGSPYEQYF. The CDR3 DNA is TGTGCCAGCAGCTCTAGCGGGGAGGGCAGTCCCTACGAGCAGTACTTC.

This sequence joins TRBV11-3 and TRBJ2-7; D may be TRBD1 (6 bases). The CDR3 has 14 amino acids. Between the trimmed V and J ends, which lost 3 bases and 4 bases, there was a span of 13 bases. In germline, CDR1 is SGHNT, CDR2 YENEEA. CDR3 bases: TGTGCCAGCAGCTTGGGGGCAGCGAGTTACGAGCAGTACTTC. Its translation: CASSLGAASYEQYF.

About this clone: This sample also contains other DNA sequences that code for the same CDR3. The chain combines TRBV5-1 with TRBJ2-7; no definite D call. CDR1 is SGHRS and CDR2 is YFSETQ in the germline V gene. The CDR3 covers 14 residues. V dropped 4 bases and J dropped 3 bases, with 14 bases sitting between them. The CDR3 protein is CASSNTDSSYEQYF. In nucleotides, the CDR3 is TGCGCCAGCAGCAACACGGATTCAAGCTACGAGCAGTACTTC.